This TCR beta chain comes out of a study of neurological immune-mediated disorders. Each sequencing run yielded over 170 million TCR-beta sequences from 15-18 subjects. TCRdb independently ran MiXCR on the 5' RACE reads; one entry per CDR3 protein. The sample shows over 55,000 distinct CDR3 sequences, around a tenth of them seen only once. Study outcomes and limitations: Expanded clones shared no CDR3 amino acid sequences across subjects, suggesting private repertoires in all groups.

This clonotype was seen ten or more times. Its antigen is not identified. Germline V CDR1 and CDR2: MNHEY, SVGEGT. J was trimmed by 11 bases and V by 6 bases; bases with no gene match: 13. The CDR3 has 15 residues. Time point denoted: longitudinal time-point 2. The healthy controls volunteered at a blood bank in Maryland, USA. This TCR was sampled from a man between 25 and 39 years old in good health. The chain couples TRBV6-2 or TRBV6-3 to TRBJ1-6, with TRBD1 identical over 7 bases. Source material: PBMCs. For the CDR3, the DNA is TGTGCCAGCAGCCCACTTGACAGGGTCTCGGCACCCCTCCACTTT. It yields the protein CASSPLDRVSAPLHF.